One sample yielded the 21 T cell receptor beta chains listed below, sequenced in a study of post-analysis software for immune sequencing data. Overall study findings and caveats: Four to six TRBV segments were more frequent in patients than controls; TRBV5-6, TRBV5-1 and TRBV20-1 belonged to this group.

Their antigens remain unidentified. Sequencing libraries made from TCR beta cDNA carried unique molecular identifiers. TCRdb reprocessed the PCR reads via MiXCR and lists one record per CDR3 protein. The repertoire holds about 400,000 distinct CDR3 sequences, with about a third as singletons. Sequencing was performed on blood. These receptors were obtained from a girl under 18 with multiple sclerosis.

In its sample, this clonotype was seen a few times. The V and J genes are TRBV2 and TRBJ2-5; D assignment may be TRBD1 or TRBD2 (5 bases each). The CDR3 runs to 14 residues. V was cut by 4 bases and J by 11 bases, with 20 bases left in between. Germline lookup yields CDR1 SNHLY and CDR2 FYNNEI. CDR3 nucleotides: TGTGCCAGCAGTGCAACCGGGACGCAGTCCGGGCAGTACTTC. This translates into CASSATGTQSGQYF.

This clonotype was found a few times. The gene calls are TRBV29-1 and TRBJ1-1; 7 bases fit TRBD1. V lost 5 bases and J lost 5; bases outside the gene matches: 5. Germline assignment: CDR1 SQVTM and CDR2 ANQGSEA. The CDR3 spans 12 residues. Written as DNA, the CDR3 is TGCAGCGTTCAACCACAGGGGACTGAAGCTTTCTTT. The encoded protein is CSVQPQGTEAFF.

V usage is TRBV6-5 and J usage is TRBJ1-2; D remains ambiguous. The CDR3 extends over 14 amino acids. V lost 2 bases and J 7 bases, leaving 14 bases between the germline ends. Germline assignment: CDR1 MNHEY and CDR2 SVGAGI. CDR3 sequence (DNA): TGTGCCAGCAGTTACGCTTTGGGCACCGGTGGCTACACCTTC. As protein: CASSYALGTGGYTF.

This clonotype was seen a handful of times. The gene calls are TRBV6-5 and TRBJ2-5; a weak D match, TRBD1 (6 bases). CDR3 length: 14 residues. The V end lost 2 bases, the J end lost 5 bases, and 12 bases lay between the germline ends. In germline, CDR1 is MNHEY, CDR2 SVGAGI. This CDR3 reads CASSYGQRLETQYF. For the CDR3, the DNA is TGTGCCAGCAGTTACGGACAGCGCCTCGAGACCCAGTACTTC.

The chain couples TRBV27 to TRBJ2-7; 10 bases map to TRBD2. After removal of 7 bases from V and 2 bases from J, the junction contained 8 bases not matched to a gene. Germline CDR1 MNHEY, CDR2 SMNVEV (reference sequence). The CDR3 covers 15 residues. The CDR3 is CASTYSSGGAYEQYF. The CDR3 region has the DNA TGTGCCAGCACTTACTCTAGCGGGGGAGCCTACGAGCAGTACTTC.

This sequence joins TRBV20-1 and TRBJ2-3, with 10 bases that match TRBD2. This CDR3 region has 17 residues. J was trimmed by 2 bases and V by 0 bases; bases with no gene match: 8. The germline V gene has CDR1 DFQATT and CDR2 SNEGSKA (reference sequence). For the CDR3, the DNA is TGCAGTGCTAGAGATCAAGTTAGCGGGGGGTTCACAGATACGCAGTATTTT. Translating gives CSARDQVSGGFTDTQYF.

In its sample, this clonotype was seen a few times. For the CDR3, the DNA is TGTGCCAGCAGTTGGACAGCTCCAGATACGCAGTATTTT. Amino acids: CASSWTAPDTQYF. The V gene is TRBV12-3 or TRBV12-4, the J gene TRBJ2-3; TRBD1 might be the D (6 bases). The CDR3 consists of 13 residues. Trimming pared 4 bases from V and 4 bases from J, leaving 9 bases between.

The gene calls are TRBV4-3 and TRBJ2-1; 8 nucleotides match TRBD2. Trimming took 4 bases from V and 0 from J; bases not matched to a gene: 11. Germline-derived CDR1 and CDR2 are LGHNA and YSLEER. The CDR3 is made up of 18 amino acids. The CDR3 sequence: CASSPWPQRGPSYNEQFF. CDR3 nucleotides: TGCGCCAGCAGCCCCTGGCCGCAGCGGGGGCCCTCCTACAATGAGCAGTTCTTC.

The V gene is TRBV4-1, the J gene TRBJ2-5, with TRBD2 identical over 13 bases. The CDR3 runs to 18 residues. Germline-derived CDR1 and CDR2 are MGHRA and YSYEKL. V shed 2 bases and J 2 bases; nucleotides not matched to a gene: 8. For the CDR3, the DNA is TGCGCCAGCAGCCAAACGGGTGGGACTAGCGGGGTACAAGAGACCCAGTACTTC. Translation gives CASSQTGGTSGVQETQYF.

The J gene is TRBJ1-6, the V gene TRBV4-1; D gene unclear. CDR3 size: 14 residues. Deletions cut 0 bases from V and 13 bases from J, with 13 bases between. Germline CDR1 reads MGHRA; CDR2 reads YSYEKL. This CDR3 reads CASSQEDAPWPLHF. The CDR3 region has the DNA TGCGCCAGCAGCCAAGAGGACGCGCCATGGCCCCTCCACTTT.

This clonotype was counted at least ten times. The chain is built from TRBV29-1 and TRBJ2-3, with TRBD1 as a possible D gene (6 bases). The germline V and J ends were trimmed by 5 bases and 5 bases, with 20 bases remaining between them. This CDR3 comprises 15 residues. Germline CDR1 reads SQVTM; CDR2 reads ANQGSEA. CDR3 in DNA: TGCAGCGTTCCGCGGTATCTACAGGGATTAGATACGCAGTATTTT. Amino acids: CSVPRYLQGLDTQYF.

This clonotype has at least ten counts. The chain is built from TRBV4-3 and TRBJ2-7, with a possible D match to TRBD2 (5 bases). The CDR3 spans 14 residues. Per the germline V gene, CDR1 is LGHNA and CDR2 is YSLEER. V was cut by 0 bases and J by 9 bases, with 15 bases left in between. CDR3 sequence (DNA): TGCGCCAGCAGCCAAGATATGAGGGTCGGCGGGCAGTACTTC. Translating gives CASSQDMRVGGQYF.

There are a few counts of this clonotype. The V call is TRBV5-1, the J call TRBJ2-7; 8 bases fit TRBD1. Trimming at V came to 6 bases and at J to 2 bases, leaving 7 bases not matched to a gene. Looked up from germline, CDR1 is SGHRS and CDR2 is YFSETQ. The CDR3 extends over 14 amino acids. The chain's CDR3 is CASTPGTGPYEQYF. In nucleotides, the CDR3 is TGCGCCAGCACCCCCGGGACAGGACCCTACGAGCAGTACTTC.

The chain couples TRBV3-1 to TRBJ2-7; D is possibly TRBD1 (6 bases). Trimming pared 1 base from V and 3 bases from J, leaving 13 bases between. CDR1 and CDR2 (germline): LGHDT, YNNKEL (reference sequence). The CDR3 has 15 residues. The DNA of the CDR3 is TGTGCCAGCAGCCAAGCCCCGGACAGCTACTACGAGCAGTACTTC. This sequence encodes CASSQAPDSYYEQYF.

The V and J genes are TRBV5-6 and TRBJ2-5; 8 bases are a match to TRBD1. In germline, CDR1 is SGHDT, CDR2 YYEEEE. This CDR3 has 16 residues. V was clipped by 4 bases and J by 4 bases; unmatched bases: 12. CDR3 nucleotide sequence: TGTGCCAGCAGCACCCTTTGGGGAACAGGGGGAGAGACCCAGTACTTC. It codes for CASSTLWGTGGETQYF.

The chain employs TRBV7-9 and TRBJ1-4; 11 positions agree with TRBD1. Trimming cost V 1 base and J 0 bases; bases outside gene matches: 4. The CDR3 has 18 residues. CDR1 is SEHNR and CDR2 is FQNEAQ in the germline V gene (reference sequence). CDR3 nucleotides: TGTGCCAGCAGCTTAGATGGGACAGGGGGTGCAACTAATGAAAAACTGTTTTTT. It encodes CASSLDGTGGATNEKLFF. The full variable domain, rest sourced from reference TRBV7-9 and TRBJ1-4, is DTGVSQNPRHKITKRGQNVTFRCDPISEHNRLYWYRQTLGQGPEFLTYFQNEAQLEKSRLLSDRFSAERPKGSFSTLEIQRTEQGDSAMYLCASSLDGTGGATNEKLFFGSGTQLSVL.

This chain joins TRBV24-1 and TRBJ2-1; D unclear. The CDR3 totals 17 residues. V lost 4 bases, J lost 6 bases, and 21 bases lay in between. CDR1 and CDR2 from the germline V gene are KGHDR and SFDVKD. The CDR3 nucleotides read TGTGCCACCAGTGACCCGTCCAGAGGCAAGCCCGGCAATGAGCAGTTCTTC. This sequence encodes CATSDPSRGKPGNEQFF.

The CDR3 loop is CASSQDRFDVLAGHQAETQYF. The CDR3 DNA follows: TGTGCCAGCAGCCAAGATAGATTCGACGTACTAGCGGGACACCAAGCGGAGACCCAGTACTTC. This chain links TRBV3-1 with TRBJ2-7, with 10 positions matching TRBD2. The J call may be wrong; the DNA end is better matched by TRBJ2-5. Germline V lookup: CDR1 LGHDT, CDR2 YNNKEL (reference sequence). This CDR3 is built from 21 residues.

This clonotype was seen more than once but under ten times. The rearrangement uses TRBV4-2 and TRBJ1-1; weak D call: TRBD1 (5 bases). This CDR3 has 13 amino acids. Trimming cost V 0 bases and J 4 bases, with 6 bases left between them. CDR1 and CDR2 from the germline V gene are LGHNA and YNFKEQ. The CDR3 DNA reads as TGTGCCAGCAGCCAAGATGGGGGCACTGAAGCTTTCTTT. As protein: CASSQDGGTEAFF.

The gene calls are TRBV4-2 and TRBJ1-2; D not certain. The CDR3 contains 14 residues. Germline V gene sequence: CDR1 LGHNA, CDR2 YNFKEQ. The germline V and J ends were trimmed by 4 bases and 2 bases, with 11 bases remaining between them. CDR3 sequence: CASSPKRGNYGYTF. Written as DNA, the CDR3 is TGTGCCAGCAGCCCTAAACGAGGGAACTATGGCTACACCTTC.

The CDR3 DNA reads as TGTGCCAGCAGTGACCCAGGGCTAGGGGGCGGTGAGCAGTTCTTC. Residues: CASSDPGLGGGEQFF. This chain uses TRBV6-2 or TRBV6-3 with TRBJ2-1, with TRBD1 matching over 7 bases. The CDR3 contains 15 residues. The junction had 13 bases not matched to a gene; V was cut back by 5 bases and J by 9 bases. CDR1 and CDR2 from the germline V gene are MNHEY and SVGEGT.